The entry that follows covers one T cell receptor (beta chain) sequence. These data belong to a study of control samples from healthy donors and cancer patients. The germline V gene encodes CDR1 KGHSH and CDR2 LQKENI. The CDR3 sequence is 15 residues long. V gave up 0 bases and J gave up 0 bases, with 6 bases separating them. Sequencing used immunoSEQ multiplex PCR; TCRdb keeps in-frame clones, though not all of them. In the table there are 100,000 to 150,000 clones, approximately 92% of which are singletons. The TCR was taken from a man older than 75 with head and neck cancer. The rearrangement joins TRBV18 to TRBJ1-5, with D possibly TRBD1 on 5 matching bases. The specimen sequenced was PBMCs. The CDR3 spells CASSPPGGSNQPQHF. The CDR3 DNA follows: TGTGCCAGCTCACCACCGGGGGGTAGCAATCAGCCCCAGCATTTT. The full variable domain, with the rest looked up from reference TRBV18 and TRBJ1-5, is NAGVMQNPRHLVRRRGQEARLRCSPMKGHSHVYWYRQLPEEGLKFMVYLQKENIIDESGMPKERFSAEFPKEGPSILRIQQVVRGDSAAYFCASSPPGGSNQPQHFGDGTRLSIL.